This passage covers 6 T cell receptor beta chains from one sample sequenced in a study of cytomegalovirus exposure and HLA in healthy donors. Using immunoSEQ multiplex PCR, the repertoire was profiled, and TCRdb retains in-frame clones only, with some absent. This table has about 130,000 clones, around 92% appearing once. The sequencing sample was made of PBMCs. The receptors come from a man aged 25 to 40 in good health and CMV-seronegative.

The chain employs TRBV9 and TRBJ1-1; 10 bases agree with TRBD1. CDR3 size: 17 residues. Losses at the gene ends were 4 bases for V and 0 bases for J; bases not matched to a gene: 9. Germline V gives CDR1 SGDLS, CDR2 YYNGEE. The CDR3 nucleotides are TGTGCCAGCAGCCCGCCGGGACAGGGGATCATGAACACTGAAGCTTTCTTT. It encodes CASSPPGQGIMNTEAFF.

This clone was counted a single time. The chain has TRBV23-1 and TRBJ2-3, with 12 bases identical to TRBD1. Being an ORF, TRBV23-1 has a function that is uncertain. The CDR3 spans 24 residues. V lost 0 bases, J lost 1 base, and 23 bases stayed unmatched. The CDR3 sequence: CASSQSIYSGDEGQGAPGTDTQYF. For the CDR3, the DNA is TGCGCCAGCAGTCAATCGATTTACTCGGGGGACGAGGGACAGGGGGCGCCTGGCACAGATACGCAGTATTTT.

The rearrangement uses TRBV15 and TRBJ2-1, with 8 nucleotides matching TRBD2. V trimming: 0 bases; J trimming: 9 bases; junction bases outside the gene matches: 4. Germline-derived CDR1 and CDR2 are LNHNV and YYDKDF (reference sequence). The length of the CDR3 is 14 residues. CDR3 DNA sequence: TGTGCCACCAGCAGAGATAGGACTAGCTTTGAGCAGTTCTTC. This encodes CATSRDRTSFEQFF.

The chain employs TRBV27 and TRBJ2-5; a weak D match, TRBD1 (5 bases). Germline V gene data show CDR1 as MNHEY and CDR2 as SMNVEV (reference sequence). The CDR3 sequence is 18 residues long. V gave up 5 bases and J gave up 6 bases, with 28 bases separating them. The CDR3 DNA follows: TGTGCCAGCAGTCAAACACGCTTTGGTACAGGTAGTAGGAAGACCCAGTACTTC. Amino acid sequence: CASSQTRFGTGSRKTQYF.

V and J are TRBV11-3 and TRBJ1-1; a weak D match, TRBD1 (5 bases). The CDR3 is made up of 13 amino acids. Trimming took off 6 bases at V and 1 base at J, with 9 bases between the two ends. The germline V gene has CDR1 SGHNT and CDR2 YENEEA. CDR3 nucleotide sequence: TGTGCCAGCAGTCGAGACAGGAACACTGAAGCTTTCTTT. It translates to CASSRDRNTEAFF. Variable domain in full (rest from reference TRBV11-3 and TRBJ1-1): EAGVVQSPRYKIIEKKQPVAFWCNPISGHNTLYWYLQNLGQGPELLIRYENEEAVDDSQLPKDRFSAERLKGVDSTLKIQPAELGDSAVYLCASSRDRNTEAFFGQGTRLTVV.

J is TRBJ2-5 and V is TRBV6-1; 9 positions match TRBD1. Germline CDR1 reads MNHNS; CDR2 reads SASEGT. This CDR3 contains 17 residues. The junction had 12 bases not matched to a gene; V was cut back by 3 bases and J by 4 bases. The CDR3 loop is CASSDYFGQGLRETQYF. The CDR3, as DNA: TGTGCCAGCAGTGATTATTTCGGACAGGGGTTAAGAGAGACCCAGTACTTC.